This T cell receptor beta chain appears in the sequencing data of a study of cytomegalovirus exposure and HLA in healthy donors. Whole-study findings and limits: While the bulk of TCR sequences proved rare, some public TCRs turned up in many donors. Subsequent analysis found a tendency for first-cohort TCR clusters to co-occur within the 100 to 150 validation repertoires.

Data came from immunoSEQ multiplex PCR; TCRdb stores just in-frame clones and leaves some out. Of 250,000 to 300,000 clones in the sample, about 90% were seen once. With V trimmed by 6 bases and J by 0 bases, 8 bases remained unmatched. The CDR3 covers 16 residues. Germline V CDR1 and CDR2: SGHRS, YFSETQ. In regard to this clone: The antigen remains unidentified.

The V call is TRBV5-1, the J call TRBJ2-3; 9 bases agree with TRBD2. Sequenced sample: PBMCs. This receptor was taken from a woman between 18 and 30 years old in good health and CMV-seronegative. This chain's CDR3 is CASNRVAGASTDTQYF. CDR3 coding DNA: TGCGCCAGCAACAGGGTAGCGGGGGCCAGCACAGATACGCAGTATTTT.